Below, one T cell receptor (beta chain) is given with its context. The trim removed 8 bases at V and 0 bases at J, leaving 5 bases unmatched. The V gene's germline CDR1 is ENHRY and CDR2 SYGVKD. CDR3 size: 14 residues. Sequenced by immunoSEQ multiplex PCR; TCRdb stores in-frame clones only, minus some. The sample holds 200,000 to 250,000 clones, about four fifths seen once. This specimen belongs to a study of cytotoxic CD8 clonotypes in ibrutinib-treated CLL. The specimen comprised PBMCs, sampled after 12 months of ibrutinib treatment. The TCR sequence derives from a human donor with chronic lymphocytic leukemia. The chain joins TRBV10-3 to TRBJ1-1; the match to TRBD1 covers 8 bases. CDR3 sequence reads: CAIQQGALNTEAFF. CDR3 bases: TGTGCCATCCAGCAGGGGGCTCTGAACACTGAAGCTTTCTTT.